This T cell receptor beta chain is drawn from a study of human T cells and chemical hapten exposure. From the RACE reads, TCRdb called clonotypes with MiXCR, one entry per CDR3 protein. The sample shows about 380,000 distinct CDR3 sequences, under 6.5% of them seen only once. Regarding time point: patch test 2, 6 weeks after DPC sensitization. Treatment: therapeutic diphenylcyclopropenone sensitization with weekly scalp DPC. This clonotype was counted many times. V lost 6 bases to trimming and J lost 0 bases, with 15 bases between them. There are 15 residues in the CDR3. CDR1 and CDR2 (germline): SQVTM, ANQGSEA.

The clonotype comes from a woman aged 18-29 years with alopecia areata. Some clones in this sample may be carry-over from other donors' samples. The chain combines TRBV29-1 with TRBJ2-4; TRBD1 is a possible D gene (5 bases). This sample comprised whole blood, obtained in connection with sensitization to the hapten diphenylcyclopropenone (DPC). The CDR3 nucleotides are TGCAGCGTAGTTGACAGAATACTAGCCAAAAACATTCAGTACTTC. Its protein is CSVVDRILAKNIQYF.